This T cell receptor beta chain was sequenced in a study of blood T cell repertoires in COVID-19. Study summary: T cells, B-cell-depleted T cells, or PBMCs provided the cDNA or gDNA that served as material.

The method was immunoSEQ multiplex PCR; TCRdb's version includes in-frame clones alone and lacks a portion of them. The table includes under 450,000 clones, roughly four fifths detected once. Participant age was roughly 18 to 90 years, and participants resided in roughly 24 US areas. Trimming shortened V by 3 bases and J by 8 bases, and 16 bases separated the two germline ends. CDR1 and CDR2 (germline): DFQATT, SNEGSKA (reference sequence). This CDR3 is 13 amino acids long. This chain links TRBV20-1 with TRBJ1-2; D remains unclear. The material sequenced was PBMCs or T cells enriched from blood (not recorded which). The receptor comes from a woman in her forties or fifties who had recovered from COVID-19. In nucleotides, the CDR3 is TGCAGTGCTAGTGGAACAGCCCACCAGGGCTACACCTTC. Amino acids: CSASGTAHQGYTF.